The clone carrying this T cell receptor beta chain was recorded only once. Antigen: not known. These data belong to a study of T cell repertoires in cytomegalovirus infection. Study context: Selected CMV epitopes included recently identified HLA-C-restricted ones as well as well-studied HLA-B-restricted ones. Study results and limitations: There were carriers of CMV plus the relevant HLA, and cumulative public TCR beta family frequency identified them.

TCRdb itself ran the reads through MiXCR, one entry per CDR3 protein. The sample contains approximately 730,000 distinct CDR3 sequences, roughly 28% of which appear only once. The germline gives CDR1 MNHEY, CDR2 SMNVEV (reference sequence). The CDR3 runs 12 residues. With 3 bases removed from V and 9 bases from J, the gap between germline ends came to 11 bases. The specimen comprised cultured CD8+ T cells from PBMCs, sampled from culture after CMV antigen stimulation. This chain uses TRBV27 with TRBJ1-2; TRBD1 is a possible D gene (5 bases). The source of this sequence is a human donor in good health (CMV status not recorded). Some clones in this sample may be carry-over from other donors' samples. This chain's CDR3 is CASSFGQGSYTF. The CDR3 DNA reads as TGTGCCAGCAGTTTCGGGCAGGGAAGCTACACCTTC.